The present T cell receptor beta chain was sequenced within a study of response to subunit inactivated influenza vaccine listed by TCRdb under 2018. Looking at the study overall: The study used deep quantitative T cell receptor repertoire profiling to track responses to a trivalent subunit inactivated influenza vaccine. Paper-wide results and their limitations: It was suggested by the authors that each seasonal influenza vaccination may recruit only a limited number of new T cells.

There are 12 amino acids in the CDR3, from cysteine to phenylalanine inclusive. The kept DNA is CDR3 alone, 36 bases in frame from the first base. Relative to germline, V is 4 bases shorter and J is 4 bases shorter, with 7 bases between their ends. CDR1 and CDR2 are read off the germline V gene (reference sequence) as LGHDT and YNNKEL. This clonotype was found a few times. Its cognate antigen has yet to be identified. The record has no base qualities; no much larger clone is one base away. Libraries were built with RT-PCR. Data came from an Illumina HiSeq 2500. TCRdb reran the public reads through fastp at Q25 and MiXCR, keeping productive beta chains. Each entry merges the rows of one CDR3 protein and shows their most common DNA and genes. The sample profile shows roughly 500,000 distinct CDR3 sequences; approximately 15% of them were found once. Jointly, the top ten make up 2.5% to 3.5% of the sample.

Recombination joined TRBV3-1 with TRBJ1-2; the D gene lacks a confident call. The receptor comes from a man aged 50 to 69 who received an inactivated influenza vaccine. Donor details come from another sample of the same person, matched by shared clones. The starting material was CD4+ T cells sorted from PBMCs, obtained about 24 months after vaccination. The CDR3 region has the sequence CASSRNTYGYTF. The nucleotides are TGTGCCAGCAGCCGGAACACCTATGGCTACACCTTC.